What follows describes a single TCR beta chain. Its cognate antigen has yet to be identified. It has no much larger one-base neighbor in the sample; base qualities were not kept. TCR cDNA was made using 5'RACE template switching, a step that added a universal primer site and unique molecular identifiers. Priming for cDNA synthesis came from both the TCR alpha and TCR beta constant segments. Library amplification involved two PCR steps, and the second step added sample barcodes and sequencing adapters. Sequencing of libraries was performed on Illumina HiSeq 2500 (2x100 bp) or NovaSeq (2x150 bp). The authors' pipeline ran thus. MIGEC was used to demultiplex reads and collapse the reads into UMI consensus sequences, and MiXCR was used for V(D)J alignment. Clonotypes responding to the vaccine were identified with edgeR on replicate PBMC samples, with the criteria of FDR below 0.01 and a log2 fold change above 5 up to day 15. Each bulk clonotype was labeled CD4 or CD8 based on which sequenced repertoire, CD4 or CD8, contained the clonotype at higher abundance. TCRdb reprocessing: public reads trimmed at Q25 with fastp, clones called with MiXCR, in-frame beta chains kept. Under each unique CDR3 protein, matching rows form one entry showing the most common genes and DNA. These V and J calls are TCRdb output, not the study's own analysis. The sample profile shows around 500,000 distinct CDR3 sequences; roughly 22% of them were found once. Together, the top ten hold about 16% of the sample.

The CDR3 runs 13 residues from the cysteine to the phenylalanine. Only the CDR3 region is kept as DNA, spanning 39 bases read in frame from base 1. V is shortened by 7 bases, J by 0 bases, and the region joining them spans 10 bases. From a lookup of the germline V gene, CDR1 and CDR2 are MNHNS and SASEGT. The treatment or condition label, as the study defines it: live attenuated yellow fever vaccine strain. At each blood-draw timepoint, two biological replicates of bulk PBMCs were collected. PBMCs were isolated from peripheral blood using a standard Ficoll-Paque protocol. TriZol was used to extract RNA from bulk PBMCs, CD4 and CD8 fractions, and dextramer-positive and dextramer-negative fractions. This specimen comes from a study of T cells after yellow fever vaccination (dated by TCRdb to the late 2010s). In terms of the full investigation: Libraries from fractions with low cell numbers were prepared with the SMART-Seq v4 Ultra Low Input RNA kit. Bulk PBMC replicates and cell subsets were isolated from blood drawn at multiple timepoints before and after both primary and secondary immunization. To track T-cell clones before and after primary and booster YFV17D yellow fever vaccination, bulk TCR alpha and beta repertoires were sequenced longitudinally. Two healthy male donors made up the cohort, one aged 18 to 29 years and the other aged 30 to 40 years. On the study overall, not on this receptor specifically: The secondary T-cell response was found to be weaker but faster than the primary response, with a peak reached on day 5 rather than on day 15. A small fraction of clonotypes appeared in both the CD4 and CD8 compartments, likely as a result of convergent recombination. Because abundant contaminating clonotypes from the bulk population could be contained in FACS-sorted repertoires, computational filtering was required. Because the study included only two donors, the extent to which the findings can be generalized is limited. After the booster, most clones that had expanded after primary vaccination were detected again (approximately 96% of CD4 and more than 85% of CD8), suggesting broad maintenance of memory.

The V and J segments used are TRBV6-1 and TRBJ2-7; the D segment cannot be called with confidence. The source of this sequence is a man younger than 35 who received the YFV17D yellow fever vaccine. The starting material was PBMCs, obtained 21 days after the first yellow fever vaccination. DNA sequence: TGTGCCAGCACGCGACACCACTCCTACGAGCAGTACTTC. Its protein product is CASTRHHSYEQYF.